The clone carrying this TCR beta chain has more than one count but fewer than ten. The antigen is unknown. The record originates from a study of early T cells in non-severe SARS-CoV-2 infection. Across the study: Bulk RNA taken from unsorted whole blood was sequenced, leaving chains unpaired. Whole-study findings and limits: Matches to VDJdb favored anti-spike CD8 responses and missed private and CD4 specificities.

The length of the CDR3 is 14 residues. V lost 1 base and J lost 10; bases outside the gene matches: 4. Germline CDR1 and CDR2: SGHTA and FQGNSA. Individual cDNA molecules carried attached unique molecular identifiers. TCRdb itself ran the 5' RACE reads through MiXCR, one entry per CDR3 protein. Among around 61,000 distinct CDR3 sequences, roughly 12% were seen once, and the ten largest hold 2.9%. The receptor's source is an adult who was a healthcare worker with PCR-confirmed SARS-CoV-2 infection or an uninfected control (not recorded which). The V and J genes are TRBV7-2 and TRBJ2-1; 10 nucleotides agree with TRBD2. Sequenced material: whole blood. CDR3 coding DNA: TGTGCCAGCAGCTTAGGGACTAGCGGACAAGAGCAGTTCTTC. Protein product: CASSLGTSGQEQFF.